These 13 T cell receptor beta chains were all obtained from the same sample, sequenced in a study of shared clonotypes between healthy human individuals. The data were produced by immunoSEQ multiplex PCR, yet TCRdb's version contains in-frame clones alone and is incomplete. The data hold some 600,000 clones, with approximately 96% observed a single time. Naive-designated CD8 cells lacked CD45RO, were positively enriched for CCR7, and omitted terminally differentiated effector memory CD45RA+ cells. Sequenced sample: naive CD8+ T cells sorted from blood. These receptors all stem from a woman in her thirties in good health.

This chain uses TRBV2 with TRBJ2-7; the match to TRBD1 covers 9 bases. This CDR3 region has 15 residues. The ends lost 8 bases at V and 6 bases at J; junction bases unmatched: 14. Germline V CDR1 and CDR2: SNHLY, FYNNEI. The CDR3 is CASQLDRGISTEQYF. DNA of the CDR3: TGTGCCAGCCAACTTGACAGGGGGATCTCCACCGAGCAGTACTTC.

The V gene is TRBV19, the J gene TRBJ2-1; possible D gene TRBD2, 5 bases. Germline V gives CDR1 LNHDA, CDR2 SQIVND (reference sequence). Trimming cost V 2 bases and J 8 bases, with 13 bases left between them. The CDR3 runs 14 residues. CDR3 loop: CASSILGRDDEQFF. The CDR3 region has the DNA TGTGCCAGTAGTATACTAGGACGGGATGATGAGCAGTTCTTC.

This CDR3 reads CASKVRVGGRISYEQYF. CDR3 sequence (DNA): TGTGCCTCGAAGGTACGCGTCGGCGGGAGGATTTCCTACGAGCAGTACTTC. The chain is built from TRBV9 and TRBJ2-7, with 8 nucleotides matching TRBD2. Trimming cost V 10 bases and J 1 base; bases outside gene matches: 19. The CDR3 totals 17 residues. Germline values: CDR1 SGDLS, CDR2 YYNGEE.

This chain connects TRBV7-9 to TRBJ2-7; TRBD1 agrees at 7 bases. The V gene's germline CDR1 is SEHNR and CDR2 FQNEAQ (reference sequence). V was clipped by 5 bases and J by 2 bases; unmatched bases: 9. The CDR3 consists of 15 residues. This chain's CDR3 is CASSPIRDSPYEQYF. The CDR3 nucleotides are TGTGCCAGCAGCCCTATTCGGGACAGTCCCTACGAGCAGTACTTC.

The genes are TRBV5-6 and TRBJ2-1, with 11 bases matching TRBD2. This CDR3 has 14 residues. From germline, CDR1 is SGHDT and CDR2 YYEEEE. V lost 4 bases to trimming and J lost 6 bases; unmatched junction nucleotides: 3. CDR3 region: CASSRGLAVNEQFF. The CDR3 region has the DNA TGTGCCAGCAGCCGGGGACTAGCGGTCAATGAGCAGTTCTTC.

This chain connects TRBV27 to TRBJ2-3, with D unresolved. The germline V gene has CDR1 MNHEY and CDR2 SMNVEV (reference sequence). V lost 4 bases to trimming and J lost 4 bases, with 6 bases between them. The CDR3 covers 12 residues. The CDR3 loop reads CASSSRADTQYF. As DNA, the CDR3 is TGTGCCAGCAGTTCAAGAGCAGATACGCAGTATTTT.

The chain employs TRBV11-2 and TRBJ2-7; perhaps D is TRBD1 or TRBD2 (6 bases each). V was trimmed by 4 bases and J by 5 bases, leaving 15 bases between them. CDR1 SGHAT and CDR2 FQNNGV come from the germline V gene. This CDR3 is built from 14 residues. CDR3 region: CASSSEEGGHEQYF. The DNA for the CDR3 is TGTGCCAGCAGCTCGGAGGAGGGGGGCCACGAGCAGTACTTC.

For the CDR3, the DNA is TGTGCCAGCAGGACCTCAGGGGCGAACACCGGGGAGCTGTTTTTT. This translates into CASRTSGANTGELFF. The chain uses TRBV5-4 and TRBJ2-2; perhaps TRBD1 as D (6 bases). CDR1 is SGHNT and CDR2 is YYREEE in the germline V gene (reference sequence). V was trimmed by 5 bases and J by 0 bases, leaving 11 bases between them. This CDR3 is 15 amino acids long.

This chain links TRBV5-1 with TRBJ2-3; 7 bases are shared with TRBD1. The CDR3 is 15 residues long. Germline CDR1 SGHRS, CDR2 YFSETQ. The ends lost 3 bases at V and 4 bases at J; junction bases unmatched: 8. Here the CDR3 DNA reads TGCGCCAGCAGCTGGTGGACAGGTTGGGCAGATACGCAGTATTTT. Encoded protein: CASSWWTGWADTQYF.

This chain connects TRBV28 to TRBJ2-5; D ambiguous. V dropped 3 bases and J dropped 1 base, with 12 bases sitting between them. The CDR3 spans 15 residues. Per the germline V gene, CDR1 is MDHEN and CDR2 is SYDVKM. The CDR3 sequence: CASSFLTNIQETQYF. In nucleotides, the CDR3 is TGTGCCAGCAGTTTCTTAACTAACATCCAAGAGACCCAGTACTTC.

The rearrangement links TRBV9 to TRBJ1-6, with D perhaps TRBD1 (5 bases). This CDR3 comprises 17 residues. V dropped 3 bases and J dropped 1 base, with 14 bases sitting between them. CDR1 is SGDLS, CDR2 YYNGEE, per germline. For the CDR3, the DNA is TGTGCCAGCAGCGCGAGGGAGGGGATGTCCTATAATTCACCCCTCCACTTT. It is translated as CASSAREGMSYNSPLHF.

This sequence joins TRBV10-1 and TRBJ2-7, with 8 bases identical to TRBD2. Looked up from germline, CDR1 is WNHNN and CDR2 is SYGVQD (reference sequence). CDR3 length: 13 amino acids. J lost 3 bases, V lost 6 bases, and 4 bases had no gene match. The CDR3 loop reads CASSLREGYEQYF. The CDR3 bases are TGCGCCAGCAGCCTCCGGGAGGGCTACGAGCAGTACTTC.

This clone has only one observation. This sequence joins TRBV14 and TRBJ2-1, with 9 bases aligning to TRBD2. Per germline, CDR1 SGHDN and CDR2 FVKESK. V lost 2 bases, J lost 3 bases, and 5 bases stayed unmatched. The CDR3 contains 16 residues. Here the CDR3 DNA reads TGTGCCAGCAGCCAAATTAGCGGGAGTCTCTACAATGAGCAGTTCTTC. Translating gives CASSQISGSLYNEQFF.